Below are 23 T cell receptor beta chains sequenced from a single sample in a study of T cell responses to AZD1222 COVID-19 vaccine (TCRdb year 2021). The library was obtained by the immunoSEQ multiplex PCR assay. Not all clones reach the TCRdb copy of this immuneACCESS table, which keeps in-frame sequences only. Checked studies attribute under half of the gap to unresolved V genes and leave the rest unexplained. This sample lists 80,000 to 95,000 clones; approximately 90% were detected once. Roughly 5.4% of the sample lies in the top ten. The intended sense of this specimen's time point label: baseline before first vaccination. This material consisted of peripheral blood, taken on day 0 of AZD1222 vaccination. These TCRs come from an adult in good health.

V usage is TRBV28 and J usage is TRBJ1-4; D ambiguous. With 5 bases removed from V and 5 bases from J, the gap between germline ends came to 9 bases. The CDR3 is 13 residues long. Per germline, CDR1 MDHEN and CDR2 SYDVKM. The CDR3 region has the DNA TGTGCCAGCAGTGAAGGAGTAAATGAAAAACTGTTTTTT. It encodes CASSEGVNEKLFF.

This rearrangement joins TRBV9 to TRBJ2-1; 13 bases are a match to TRBD2. J was trimmed by 8 bases and V by 4 bases; bases with no gene match: 6. Germline CDR1 SGDLS, CDR2 YYNGEE. This CDR3 spans 15 amino acids. CDR3 region: CASSYGTSGTDEQFF. Written as DNA, the CDR3 is TGTGCCAGCAGCTACGGGACTAGCGGGACAGATGAGCAGTTCTTC.

The chain is built from TRBV14 and TRBJ1-1; unclear D gene. Germline loops: CDR1 SGHDN, CDR2 FVKESK. The CDR3 is 14 residues long. Between the trimmed V and J ends, which lost 3 bases and 4 bases, there was a span of 12 bases. CDR3 nucleotides: TGTGCCAGCAGCCAGTCGCAGAGAGGCACTGAAGCTTTCTTT. This sequence encodes CASSQSQRGTEAFF.

This chain links TRBV14 with TRBJ2-7; D ambiguous. This CDR3 region has 13 residues. CDR1 is SGHDN and CDR2 is FVKESK in the germline V gene. V was cut by 3 bases and J by 0 bases, with 6 bases left in between. CDR3 loop: CASSQAISYEQYF. The CDR3 DNA reads TGTGCCAGCAGCCAGGCTATCTCCTACGAGCAGTACTTC.

This clone is a singleton in its sample. The rearrangement uses TRBV7-9 and TRBJ2-3, with TRBD2 matching over 15 bases. Germline CDR1 is SEHNR and CDR2 is FQNEAQ (reference sequence). The CDR3 runs 18 residues. V gave up 0 bases and J gave up 8 bases; unmatched junction bases: 9. This CDR3 reads CASSLAPGLAGGRVTQYF. The DNA of the CDR3 is TGTGCCAGCAGCTTAGCGCCGGGACTAGCGGGAGGAAGGGTTACGCAGTATTTT. Filled out from reference TRBV7-9 and TRBJ2-3, the complete variable domain reads DTGVSQNPRHKITKRGQNVTFRCDPISEHNRLYWYRQTLGQGPEFLTYFQNEAQLEKSRLLSDRFSAERPKGSFSTLEIQRTEQGDSAMYLCASSLAPGLAGGRVTQYFGPGTRLTVL.

The chain carries TRBV28 and TRBJ2-7; 7 bases align to TRBD2. The CDR3 has 13 amino acids. Germline loops: CDR1 MDHEN, CDR2 SYDVKM. The J segment lost 7 bases and the V segment lost 5 bases, leaving 8 bases of the junction unmatched. CDR3 loop: CASSAGERREQYF. Here the CDR3 DNA reads TGTGCCAGCAGTGCGGGAGAGCGTAGGGAGCAGTACTTC.

DNA for the CDR3: TGTGCCAGCAGCCAAGATGAGCTTCAGCCCCAGCATTTT. Translation: CASSQDELQPQHF. The rearrangement links TRBV14 to TRBJ1-5; D gene uncertain. This CDR3 comprises 13 residues. CDR1 is SGHDN and CDR2 is FVKESK in the germline V gene. The V end lost 0 bases, the J end lost 6 bases, and 6 bases lay between the germline ends.

The chain carries TRBV18 and TRBJ2-5; 9 nucleotides align to TRBD1. Germline CDR1 KGHSH, CDR2 LQKENI. V was pared by 0 bases and J by 7 bases, with 6 bases of the junction left unmatched. The CDR3 extends over 15 amino acids. The CDR3 loop reads CASSPPTGGDLTQYF. CDR3 sequence (DNA): TGTGCCAGCTCACCACCGACAGGGGGGGATCTGACCCAGTACTTC.

This clone was seen a single time. The chain carries TRBV28 and TRBJ2-1; 11 bases line up with TRBD2. Trimming took 5 bases from V and 0 from J; bases not matched to a gene: 9. Looked up from germline, CDR1 is MDHEN and CDR2 is SYDVKM. This CDR3 spans 18 amino acids. The CDR3 bases are TGTGCCAGCAGTGGCCCGGGACTAGCGGCTAGCTCCTACAATGAGCAGTTCTTC. It encodes CASSGPGLAASSYNEQFF.

The chain links TRBV7-2 to TRBJ1-5, with D unresolved. The length of the CDR3 is 15 residues. The germline V gene has CDR1 SGHTA and CDR2 FQGNSA. V was trimmed by 2 bases and J by 4 bases, leaving 12 bases between them. CDR3 residues: CASSLRGGTNQPQHF. For the CDR3, the DNA is TGTGCCAGCAGCTTACGGGGAGGTACGAATCAGCCCCAGCATTTT.

CDR3 amino acids: CASSQDGSGGQPQHF. DNA of the CDR3: TGCGCCAGCAGCCAAGATGGGTCGGGGGGTCAGCCCCAGCATTTT. The rearrangement links TRBV4-3 to TRBJ1-5, with D possibly matching TRBD1 (5 bases). The CDR3 runs to 15 residues. V was trimmed by 0 bases and J by 6 bases, leaving 12 bases between them. Germline V gene sequence: CDR1 LGHNA, CDR2 YSLEER.

The CDR3, as DNA: TGTGCCAGTAGTATAGTTTACGGGAATCCCTACGAGCAGTACTTC. As protein: CASSIVYGNPYEQYF. The chain joins TRBV19 to TRBJ2-7, with a tentative D call TRBD2 (5 bases). The V end lost 1 base, the J end lost 2 bases, and 12 bases lay between the germline ends. The V gene's germline CDR1 is LNHDA and CDR2 SQIVND (reference sequence). This CDR3 spans 15 amino acids. Supplemented by reference TRBV19 and TRBJ2-7, the full variable domain reads DGGITQSPKYLFRKEGQNVTLSCEQNLNHDAMYWYRQDPGQGLRLIYYSQIVNDFQKGDIAEGYSVSREKKESFPLTVTSAQKNPTAFYLCASSIVYGNPYEQYFGPGTRLTVT.

The CDR3 DNA is TGTGCCAGCAGCGGGGACAGGGAGGGCGAGCAGTACTTC. Translating gives CASSGDREGEQYF. The chain links TRBV2 to TRBJ2-7, with 9 bases identical to TRBD1. Per germline, CDR1 SNHLY and CDR2 FYNNEI. This CDR3 has 13 amino acids. The J segment lost 6 bases and the V segment lost 6 bases, leaving 6 bases of the junction unmatched.

The V call is TRBV4-1, the J call TRBJ1-4, with D tentatively TRBD1 (6 bases). Germline V CDR1 and CDR2: MGHRA, YSYEKL. The germline V and J ends were trimmed by 4 bases and 0 bases, with 9 bases remaining between them. The CDR3 extends over 15 amino acids. The CDR3 region has the DNA TGCGCCAGCAGCCCCGGGACAACAACTAATGAAAAACTGTTTTTT. Protein product: CASSPGTTTNEKLFF.

The rearrangement links TRBV30 to TRBJ1-3; D uncertain. The CDR3 consists of 15 residues. Germline V CDR1 and CDR2: GTSNPN, SVGIG (reference sequence). Trimming left V 0 bases short and J 4 bases short, with 13 bases between. DNA for the CDR3: TGTGCCTGGAGTGTGAAGGATACGAGGGGAAACACCATATATTTT. Amino acid sequence: CAWSVKDTRGNTIYF.

The chain couples TRBV4-1 to TRBJ2-7, with D perhaps TRBD1 (8 bases). CDR1 MGHRA and CDR2 YSYEKL come from the germline V gene. The V end lost 4 bases, the J end lost 3 bases, and 16 bases lay between the germline ends. The CDR3 contains 15 residues. The CDR3 bases are TGCGCCAGCAGCCGGATTACAGGGGGGGTCTACGAGCAGTACTTC. This codes for CASSRITGGVYEQYF.

The chain recombines TRBV29-1 with TRBJ1-1; D perhaps matches TRBD1 (6 bases). V gave up 6 bases and J gave up 10 bases, with 18 bases separating them. This CDR3 contains 12 residues. Germline V gene data show CDR1 as SQVTM and CDR2 as ANQGSEA. The CDR3: CSVGSDSGGAFF. The CDR3 DNA sequence: TGCAGCGTGGGGTCGGACAGTGGGGGAGCTTTCTTT. The full variable domain, rest sourced from reference TRBV29-1 and TRBJ1-1, is SAVISQKPSRDICQRGTSLTIQCQVDSQVTMMFWYRQQPGQSLTLIATANQGSEATYESGFVIDKFPISRPNLTFSTLTVSNMSPEDSSIYLCSVGSDSGGAFFGQGTRLTVV.

This clone appeared once. The V gene is TRBV10-3, the J gene TRBJ2-3; 7 positions agree with TRBD1. The CDR3 runs to 15 residues. The junction had 4 bases not matched to a gene; V was cut back by 3 bases and J by 1 base. Germline-derived CDR1 and CDR2 are ENHRY and SYGVKD. The DNA of the CDR3 is TGTGCCATCAGTGAAAGTGGACAGGGCACAGATACGCAGTATTTT. Residues: CAISESGQGTDTQYF.

The chain recombines TRBV7-9 with TRBJ2-7; TRBD1 aligns across 7 bases. The CDR3 contains 12 residues. V shed 5 bases and J 4 bases; nucleotides not matched to a gene: 2. Germline V gives CDR1 SEHNR, CDR2 FQNEAQ (reference sequence). Here the CDR3 DNA reads TGTGCCAGCAGCCAGGGGGTTTACGAGCAGTACTTC. It is translated as CASSQGVYEQYF.

This chain links TRBV7-9 with TRBJ2-6; possibly TRBD1 for D (5 bases). Trimming removed 7 bases from V and 4 bases from J, with 14 bases in between. Germline CDR1 and CDR2: SEHNR and FQNEAQ (reference sequence). This CDR3 spans 15 amino acids. In DNA, the CDR3 is TGTGCCAGCACACCAGGGTCGGCCGGGGCCAACGTCCTGACTTTC. Its translation is CASTPGSAGANVLTF.

V is TRBV9 and J is TRBJ1-3; D may be TRBD1 (5 bases). Germline V CDR1 and CDR2: SGDLS, YYNGEE. The CDR3 runs 15 residues. Trimming left V 1 base short and J 2 bases short, with 10 bases between. CDR3 protein: CASSVSGAPGNTIYF. The CDR3 DNA reads as TGTGCCAGCAGCGTAAGTGGGGCGCCTGGAAACACCATATATTTT. The full variable domain, its missing parts supplied by reference TRBV9 and TRBJ1-3, is DSGVTQTPKHLITATGQRVTLRCSPRSGDLSVYWYQQSLDQGLQFLIQYYNGEERAKGNILERFSAQQFPDLHSELNLSSLELGDSALYFCASSVSGAPGNTIYFGEGSWLTVV.

This clone was recorded once. The chain couples TRBV3-1 (or the pseudogene TRBV3-2) to TRBJ1-2; D is undetermined. Deletions cut 1 base from V and 7 bases from J, with 10 bases between. This CDR3 spans 13 amino acids. Germline CDR1 LGHDT, CDR2 YNNKEL (reference sequence). The CDR3 region is CASSQGLNSGYTF. In DNA form, the CDR3 reads TGTGCCAGCAGCCAAGGCCTGAACAGTGGCTACACCTTC.

This chain's CDR3 is CASSSLGSAGGKDTQYF. The CDR3 DNA reads TGTGCCAGCAGCTCCCTTGGGTCAGCGGGAGGTAAAGATACGCAGTATTTT. J is TRBJ2-3 and V is TRBV14, with TRBD2 matching over 9 bases. This CDR3 comprises 17 residues. V shed 5 bases and J 5 bases; nucleotides not matched to a gene: 14. Per the germline V gene, CDR1 is SGHDN and CDR2 is FVKESK.